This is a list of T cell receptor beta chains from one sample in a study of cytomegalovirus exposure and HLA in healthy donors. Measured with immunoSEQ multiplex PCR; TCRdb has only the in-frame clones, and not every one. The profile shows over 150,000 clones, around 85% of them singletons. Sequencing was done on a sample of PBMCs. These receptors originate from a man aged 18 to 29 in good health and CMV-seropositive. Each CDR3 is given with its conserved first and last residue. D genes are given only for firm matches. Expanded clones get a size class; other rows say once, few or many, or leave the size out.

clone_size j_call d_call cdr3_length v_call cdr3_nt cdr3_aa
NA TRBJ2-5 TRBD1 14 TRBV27 TGTGCCAGCAGGATTGACAGGGGGGGGACGACCCAGTACTTC CASRIDRGGTTQYF
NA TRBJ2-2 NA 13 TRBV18 TGTGCCAGCTCACCTAACACCGGGGATGAGCTGTTTTTT CASSPNTGDELFF
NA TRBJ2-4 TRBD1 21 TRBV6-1 TGTGCCAGCAGTGAAGCACTCAGGAACAGGGGGCTTCACGCAGCCAAAAACATTCAGTACTTC CASSEALRNRGLHAAKNIQYF
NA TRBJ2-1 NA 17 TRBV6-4 TGTGCCAGCAGTGATTCATTAGCGGTCAGCTCCTACAATGAGCAGTTCTTC CASSDSLAVSSYNEQFF
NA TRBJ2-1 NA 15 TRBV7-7 TGTGCCAGCAGCTTAGGGCCTAAAGCCGGAGATGAGCAGTTCTTC CASSLGPKAGDEQFF
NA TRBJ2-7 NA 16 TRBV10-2 TGCGCCAGCAGTGAGTCGACTCGAACAGGGACCTACGAGCAGTACTTC CASSESTRTGTYEQYF
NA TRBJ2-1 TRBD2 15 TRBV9 TGTGCCAGCAGCCCCGGGGGGGGACTAGCGGTACAGCAGTTCTTC CASSPGGGLAVQQFF
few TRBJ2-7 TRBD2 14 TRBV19 TGTGCCAGTAGTGTAGCGGGAGCCCACTACGAGCAGTACTTC CASSVAGAHYEQYF
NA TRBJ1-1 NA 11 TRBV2 TGTGCCAGCAGTGAATATCAGGGGGCTTTCTTT CASSEYQGAFF
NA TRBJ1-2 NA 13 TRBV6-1 TGTGCCAGCAGTGTCCAGGAGGTCAAAGGCTACACCTTC CASSVQEVKGYTF
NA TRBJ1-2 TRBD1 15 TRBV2 TGTGCCAGCAGTGAATCCGGACAGGAGTACTATGGCTACACCTTC CASSESGQEYYGYTF
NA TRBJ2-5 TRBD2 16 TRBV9 TGTGCCAGCAGCGATACTAGCGGGAGGGCGGGTGAGACCCAGTACTTC CASSDTSGRAGETQYF
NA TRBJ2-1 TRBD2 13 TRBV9 TGTGCCAGCAGCCTCGGGGGGGGATCGGAGCAGTTCTTC CASSLGGGSEQFF
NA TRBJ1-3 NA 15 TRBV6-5 TGTGCCAGCAGTTACTCTCTTCAGACTAAGAACACCATATATTTT CASSYSLQTKNTIYF
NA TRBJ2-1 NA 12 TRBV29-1 TGCAGCGTTACCGAAACTAGCAATGAGCAGTTCTTC CSVTETSNEQFF
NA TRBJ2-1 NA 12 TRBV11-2 TGTGCCAGCAGTCAACGCGGCAATGAGCAGTTCTTC CASSQRGNEQFF
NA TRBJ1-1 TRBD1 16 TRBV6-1 TGTGCCAGCAGTGAAGCAGGGGGCAGTTCGAACACTGAAGCTTTCTTT CASSEAGGSSNTEAFF
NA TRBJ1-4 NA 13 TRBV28 TGTGCCAGCAGTTTAGGGGGGGATGAAAAACTGTTTTTT CASSLGGDEKLFF
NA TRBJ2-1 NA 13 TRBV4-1 TGCGCCAGCAGCCAAGAGGGCAACAATGAGCAGTTCTTC CASSQEGNNEQFF
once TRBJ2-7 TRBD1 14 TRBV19 TGTGCCAGTAGTATAAGGGACAGTCTCGACGAGCAGTACTTC CASSIRDSLDEQYF
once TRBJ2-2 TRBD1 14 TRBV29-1 TGCAGCGTTACTGCAGGGGGCACCGCCGGGGAGCTGTTTTTT CSVTAGGTAGELFF
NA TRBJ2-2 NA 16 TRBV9 TGTGCCAGCAGCGGAGGGAGCATTTGGGTCACCGGGGAGCTGTTTTTT CASSGGSIWVTGELFF